Each of the 13 T cell receptor beta chains below was sequenced from the same sample in a study of blood T cell repertoires in COVID-19. Only in-frame clones appear in the TCRdb table, and some are missing; sequencing was by immunoSEQ multiplex PCR. The table lists about 190,000 clones, 65% to 85% of them singletons. What was sequenced was PBMCs or T cells enriched from blood (not recorded which). These receptor sequences come from a woman aged 25 to 39 who had recovered from COVID-19.

Of note for this clone: Germline is not matched at one junction end, which may reflect a read error. The V and J genes are TRBV19 and TRBJ2-1; the D gene is possibly TRBD1 (6 bases). Germline CDR1 is LNHDA and CDR2 is SQIVND (reference sequence). The CDR3 loop spans 13 amino acids. The DNA of the CDR3 is TGTGCCAGTACCAGGGGCGGTCGAACTGAGCGGTTCTTC. This gives the protein CASTRGGRTERFF.

The chain carries TRBV15 and TRBJ2-7, with 8 positions matching TRBD1. The germline CDR1 and CDR2 sequences are LNHNV and YYDKDF (reference sequence). The CDR3 covers 15 residues. V dropped 1 base and J dropped 4; count of bases not matched to a gene: 6. CDR3 bases: TGTGCCACCAGCAGAGGGACAGGGCCTGGGTACGAGCAGTACGTC. Translation: CATSRGTGPGYEQYV.

The chain recombines TRBV5-1 with TRBJ2-3, with 11 bases that match TRBD1. The CDR3 consists of 19 residues. The V segment lost 2 bases and the J segment 5 bases; nucleotides outside the gene matches: 16. Germline V gene data show CDR1 as SGHRS and CDR2 as YFSETQ. The DNA of the CDR3 is TGCGCCAGCAGCTTCTCCCTTTATGGACAGGGGGCATACAGAGATACGCAGTATTTT. The encoded protein is CASSFSLYGQGAYRDTQYF.

V is TRBV27 and J is TRBJ2-2, with 8 bases identical to TRBD1. The CDR3 runs to 16 residues. Germline V lookup: CDR1 MNHEY, CDR2 SMNVEV (reference sequence). V lost 2 bases, J lost 5 bases, and 7 bases stayed unmatched. CDR3: CASSLGQGRWTGELFF. The CDR3 region has the DNA TGTGCCAGCAGTTTAGGACAGGGACGGTGGACCGGGGAGCTGTTTTTT.

J is TRBJ1-5 and V is TRBV2; possible D gene TRBD1, 5 bases. Trimming took 4 bases from V and 2 from J, leaving 6 bases between them. The CDR3 spans 13 residues. The germline gives CDR1 SNHLY, CDR2 FYNNEI. Here the CDR3 DNA reads TGTGCCAGCAGTGTGACAGGCAATCAGCCCCAGCATTTT. Translated: CASSVTGNQPQHF. Looking up the rest from reference TRBV2 and TRBJ1-5 gives the full variable domain: EPEVTQTPSHQVTQMGQEVILRCVPISNHLYFYWYRQILGQKVEFLVSFYNNEISEKSEIFDDQFSVERPDGSNFTLKIRSTKLEDSAMYFCASSVTGNQPQHFGDGTRLSIL.

The rearrangement links TRBV7-9 to TRBJ1-2; unclear D gene. CDR1 and CDR2 from the germline V gene are SEHNR and FQNEAQ (reference sequence). The CDR3 is made up of 14 amino acids. V was clipped by 1 base and J by 5 bases, with 11 bases between them. The CDR3 is CASSLGSVLYGYTF. The DNA for the CDR3 is TGTGCCAGCAGCTTAGGCTCAGTTTTATATGGCTACACCTTC.

In nucleotides, the CDR3 is TGTGCCAGCAGCTCCGCCGTTGCGGGGGCGAACTACAATGAGCAGTTCTTC. Translation gives CASSSAVAGANYNEQFF. The chain joins TRBV7-8 to TRBJ2-1; TRBD2 might be the D (7 bases). Trimming shortened V by 4 bases and J by 3 bases, and 19 bases separated the two germline ends. The CDR3 runs 17 residues. Per the germline V gene, CDR1 is SGHVS and CDR2 is FQNEAQ.

V gene TRBV3-1 (or the pseudogene TRBV3-2) combines with J gene TRBJ2-5; no clear D gene. CDR1 is LGHDT and CDR2 is YNNKEL in the germline V gene (reference sequence). The CDR3 loop spans 13 amino acids. Trimming shortened V by 1 base and J by 5 bases, and 8 bases separated the two germline ends. DNA for the CDR3: TGTGCCAGCAGCCAAGTTCGCCAGGAGACCCAGTACTTC. Translation gives CASSQVRQETQYF.

In this sample, this clone turned up once. The V call is TRBV18, the J call TRBJ1-2, with D uncertain. Germline V gene sequence: CDR1 KGHSH, CDR2 LQKENI. V was clipped by 4 bases and J by 8 bases, with 14 bases between them. The CDR3 is 13 residues long. The CDR3: CASSQTENGGYTF. In DNA, the CDR3 is TGTGCCAGCTCACAGACCGAAAACGGGGGCTACACCTTC. The full variable domain, completed using reference TRBV18 and TRBJ1-2, is NAGVMQNPRHLVRRRGQEARLRCSPMKGHSHVYWYRQLPEEGLKFMVYLQKENIIDESGMPKERFSAEFPKEGPSILRIQQVVRGDSAAYFCASSQTENGGYTFGSGTRLTVV.

V is TRBV7-9 and J is TRBJ1-2; the match to TRBD1 covers 8 bases. The V gene's germline CDR1 is SEHNR and CDR2 FQNEAQ (reference sequence). V was clipped by 5 bases and J by 8 bases; unmatched bases: 10. The CDR3 has 14 amino acids. CDR3 loop: CASSPSGQGKGYTF. The CDR3, as DNA: TGTGCCAGCAGCCCTAGCGGACAGGGAAAAGGCTACACCTTC. Full variable domain (outside the CDR3, taken from reference TRBV7-9 and TRBJ1-2): DTGVSQNPRHKITKRGQNVTFRCDPISEHNRLYWYRQTLGQGPEFLTYFQNEAQLEKSRLLSDRFSAERPKGSFSTLEIQRTEQGDSAMYLCASSPSGQGKGYTFGSGTRLTVV.

The V gene is TRBV7-2, the J gene TRBJ1-2; TRBD1 matches at 7 bases. Germline CDR1 is SGHTA and CDR2 is FQGNSA. The CDR3 covers 15 residues. With 4 bases clipped from V and 2 bases from J, the junction kept 7 bases outside the gene matches. CDR3 bases: TGTGCCAGCAGCTGGTCCGGGACAGCGAACTATGGCTACACCTTC. Protein product: CASSWSGTANYGYTF.

This clone was recorded a few times. The V call is TRBV28, the J call TRBJ1-1; D is undetermined. Between the trimmed V and J ends, which lost 3 bases and 3 bases, there was a span of 11 bases. Germline lookup yields CDR1 MDHEN and CDR2 SYDVKM. This CDR3 contains 14 residues. CDR3 region: CASSLRRDHTEAFF. CDR3 nucleotides: TGTGCCAGCAGTTTGAGGAGGGATCACACTGAAGCTTTCTTT.

V is TRBV23-1 and J is TRBJ1-1, with D possibly being TRBD1 (5 bases). TRBV23-1 is flagged as an ORF with uncertain function. The CDR3 totals 13 residues. V was clipped by 3 bases and J by 5 bases, with 10 bases between them. Here the CDR3 DNA reads TGCGCCAGCAGTCACGGGGGTACAACTGAAGCTTTCTTT. Amino acid sequence: CASSHGGTTEAFF.